The 21 T cell receptor beta chains given below trace back to one sample, sequenced in a study of a mutant IDH1 vaccine in newly diagnosed glioma. TCRdb's table, derived via immunoSEQ multiplex PCR, lists solely in-frame clones and lacks some. The table shows about 51,000 clones, with 60% to 85% occurring only once. As to time point: baseline, week 1 (first vaccination visit). Described treatment: pre-vaccination baseline after standard-of-care therapy. The material was PBMCs, obtained from a glioma patient treated with radiotherapy, temozolomide or both. These receptors were collected from a woman aged 40 to 50 with glioma.

The chain's CDR3 is CASTDRGVGVYGYTF. DNA for the CDR3: TGTGCCAGCACGGACAGGGGGGTGGGGGTTTATGGCTACACCTTC. J is TRBJ1-2 and V is TRBV2; 10 positions match TRBD1. In germline, CDR1 is SNHLY, CDR2 FYNNEI. The CDR3 has 15 amino acids. J gave up 5 bases and V 7 bases, and 10 bases lay outside the gene matches.

V is TRBV7-8 and J is TRBJ1-5; no clear D. The germline gives CDR1 SGHVS, CDR2 FQNEAQ. V was cut by 5 bases and J by 9 bases, with 11 bases left in between. The CDR3 is made up of 12 amino acids. The CDR3 loop is CASSPAEGPQHF. DNA for the CDR3: TGTGCCAGCAGCCCGGCCGAAGGGCCCCAGCATTTT.

The rearrangement uses TRBV29-1 and TRBJ1-1; TRBD1 is a possible D gene (5 bases). V was shortened by 6 bases and J by 5 bases, with 10 bases between the two germline ends. Germline CDR1 reads SQVTM; CDR2 reads ANQGSEA. This CDR3 comprises 11 residues. CDR3 sequence (DNA): TGCAGCGTGGGGGGGACTACTGAAGCTTTCTTT. Translated: CSVGGTTEAFF.

Only one count was recorded for this clone. This chain uses TRBV4-2 with TRBJ1-6, with 7 bases aligning to TRBD1. CDR1 is LGHNA and CDR2 is YNFKEQ in the germline V gene. The CDR3 covers 18 residues. The junction had 19 bases not matched to a gene; V was cut back by 1 base and J by 13 bases. CDR3 sequence: CASSQAWGGQMMSFPLHF. The CDR3 DNA is TGTGCCAGCAGCCAAGCCTGGGGGGGACAGATGATGTCTTTTCCCCTCCACTTT.

This clone was found a few times. This rearrangement joins TRBV7-6 to TRBJ2-7; D is tentatively TRBD1 or TRBD2 (6 bases each). V lost 8 bases to trimming and J lost 2 bases, with 13 bases between them. This CDR3 has 13 amino acids. The germline CDR1 and CDR2 sequences are SGHVS and FNYEAQ. The CDR3 sequence: CASSRRGAYEQYF. The DNA for the CDR3 is TGTGCCAGCTCCCGGAGGGGGGCCTACGAGCAGTACTTC.

Of note for this clone: Relative to the germline gene, one junction end is altered; a read error may explain this. The chain joins TRBV5-4 to TRBJ1-6; the D gene is possibly TRBD1 (5 bases). CDR3 length equals 15 residues. The V gene's germline CDR1 is SGHNT and CDR2 YYREEE (reference sequence). CDR3 sequence reads: CAYKTPEARGEPLHF. CDR3 bases: TGCGCTTATAAGACCCCCGAGGCCCGGGGGGAGCCCCTCCACTTT.

This clone occurred a few times. V is TRBV10-1 and J is TRBJ1-1; perhaps TRBD1 as D (5 bases). The CDR3 covers 15 residues. Germline V gene data show CDR1 as WNHNN and CDR2 as SYGVQD (reference sequence). The V end was cut by 0 bases, the J end by 1 base, with 9 bases between. CDR3 amino acids: CASSESRQGNTEAFF. CDR3 in DNA: TGCGCCAGCAGTGAGTCGAGGCAGGGGAACACTGAAGCTTTCTTT.

This chain connects TRBV6-5 to TRBJ1-1; D may be TRBD1 (6 bases). Germline V CDR1 and CDR2: MNHEY, SVGAGI. Trimming cost V 7 bases and J 1 base, with 13 bases left between them. The length of the CDR3 is 14 residues. DNA for the CDR3: TGTGCCAGCAATTCTCAGGGGCGGAACACTGAAGCTTTCTTT. This sequence encodes CASNSQGRNTEAFF.

Remarks on this clone: Additional DNA sequences in this sample encode the identical CDR3. The gene calls are TRBV7-9 and TRBJ1-5, with D perhaps matching TRBD1 (5 bases). The CDR3 loop spans 14 amino acids. Germline assignment: CDR1 SEHNR and CDR2 FQNEAQ (reference sequence). The V end was cut by 1 base, the J end by 1 base, with 5 bases between. Written as DNA, the CDR3 is TGTGCCAGCAGCTTAGGACAGAGCAATCAGCCCCAGCATTTT. This sequence encodes CASSLGQSNQPQHF.

The chain links TRBV15 to TRBJ2-7, with TRBD2 identical over 10 bases. The CDR3 covers 15 residues. The V and J ends lost 5 bases and 2 bases, in that order; junction bases with no gene match: 6. Germline V gene sequence: CDR1 LNHNV, CDR2 YYDKDF (reference sequence). CDR3 sequence: CATSRLAGAAYEQYF. For the CDR3, the DNA is TGTGCCACCAGCCGCCTAGCGGGGGCGGCCTACGAGCAGTACTTC.

This clone is labeled as medium-sized. This chain connects TRBV6-1 to TRBJ2-3, with 9 positions matching TRBD1. V lost 11 bases, J lost 3 bases, and 12 bases stayed unmatched. This CDR3 is built from 15 residues. Looked up from germline, CDR1 is MNHNS and CDR2 is SASEGT. The CDR3 reads CASLTGGAGTDTQYF. CDR3 in DNA: TGTGCCTCCCTCACAGGGGGCGCCGGAACAGATACGCAGTATTTT.

DNA of the CDR3: TGTGCCAGCAGCCCAGGGGGGGGGAACACTGAAGCTTTCTTT. This gives the protein CASSPGGGNTEAFF. The chain combines TRBV5-4 with TRBJ1-1, with 7 bases lining up with TRBD1. This CDR3 has 14 residues. Germline CDR1 is SGHNT and CDR2 is YYREEE (reference sequence). Trimming at V came to 4 bases and at J to 1 base, leaving 4 bases not matched to a gene.

In nucleotides, the CDR3 is TGTGCCAGCAGCCTCCCCCCGGGGTTTGAGCAGTTCTTC. It is translated as CASSLPPGFEQFF. This sequence joins TRBV9 and TRBJ2-1; maybe TRBD2 (5 bases). This CDR3 contains 13 residues. Trimming pared 4 bases from V and 9 bases from J, leaving 14 bases between. Germline loops: CDR1 SGDLS, CDR2 YYNGEE. The full variable domain, completed using reference TRBV9 and TRBJ2-1, is DSGVTQTPKHLITATGQRVTLRCSPRSGDLSVYWYQQSLDQGLQFLIQYYNGEERAKGNILERFSAQQFPDLHSELNLSSLELGDSALYFCASSLPPGFEQFFGPGTRLTVL.

The rearrangement links TRBV5-4 to TRBJ1-5; D gene ambiguous. The CDR3 is 14 amino acids. The ends were cut back, 1 base at V and 4 bases at J, with 9 bases in the middle. CDR1 SGHNT and CDR2 YYREEE come from the germline V gene (reference sequence). CDR3 nucleotide sequence: TGTGCCAGCAGCTTGCCCGGGCCTAATCAGCCCCAGCATTTT. This translates into CASSLPGPNQPQHF.

This clone was seen only once. The CDR3 DNA reads TGTGCCAGCTCACTAGCCGGACAGGCCCGTCTTTCTGGGACTGAAGCTTTCTTT. It is translated as CASSLAGQARLSGTEAFF. The V and J genes are TRBV18 and TRBJ1-1; 7 bases line up with TRBD1. The germline V gene has CDR1 KGHSH and CDR2 LQKENI. The junction had 19 bases not matched to a gene; V was cut back by 4 bases and J by 5 bases. The CDR3 totals 18 residues.

This clone appeared a single time. The chain joins TRBV9 to TRBJ2-2, with TRBD2 identical over 8 bases. The germline gives CDR1 SGDLS, CDR2 YYNGEE. Trimming removed 0 bases from V and 5 bases from J; junction bases left unmatched: 6. The CDR3 totals 16 residues. The CDR3 spells CASSVVGLAVTGELFF. In nucleotides, the CDR3 is TGTGCCAGCAGCGTAGTAGGACTAGCCGTAACCGGGGAGCTGTTTTTT. The whole variable domain, remainder taken from reference TRBV9 and TRBJ2-2, is DSGVTQTPKHLITATGQRVTLRCSPRSGDLSVYWYQQSLDQGLQFLIQYYNGEERAKGNILERFSAQQFPDLHSELNLSSLELGDSALYFCASSVVGLAVTGELFFGEGSRLTVL.

This chain joins TRBV30 and TRBJ2-1, with D perhaps matching TRBD2 (5 bases). The CDR3 has 15 amino acids. V was pared by 0 bases and J by 10 bases, with 19 bases between. Germline V gene lookup returns CDR1 GTSNPN and CDR2 SVGIG (reference sequence). The CDR3 loop is CAWSVRVRVRAEQFF. CDR3 nucleotide sequence: TGTGCCTGGAGTGTGCGGGTTAGGGTTAGGGCCGAGCAGTTCTTC.

This sequence joins TRBV5-1 and TRBJ2-3; 12 bases fit TRBD2. This CDR3 has 17 amino acids. From germline, CDR1 is SGHRS and CDR2 YFSETQ. V dropped 0 bases and J dropped 4; count of bases not matched to a gene: 6. In DNA form, the CDR3 reads TGCGCCAGCAGCTTGGTGGCTAGCGGGGGGGTGGCAGATACGCAGTATTTT. The encoded protein is CASSLVASGGVADTQYF.

Concerning this clone: The junction differs from germline at one of its ends, possibly a read error. The chain joins TRBV5-1 to TRBJ2-7; TRBD2 might be the D (5 bases). The V gene's germline CDR1 is SGHRS and CDR2 YFSETQ. The CDR3 length is 11 residues. CDR3 loop: CASSLDWEQYF. The CDR3 DNA sequence: TGCGCCAGCAGTTTGGACTGGGAGCAGTACTTC.

V gene TRBV7-2 combines with J gene TRBJ1-2; D might be TRBD1 (6 bases). In germline, CDR1 is SGHTA, CDR2 FQGNSA. CDR3 length equals 15 residues. V gave up 5 bases and J gave up 4 bases, with 17 bases separating them. This CDR3 reads CASSRGASGGYGYTF. CDR3 DNA: TGTGCCAGCAGCCGGGGGGCCTCCGGTGGCTATGGCTACACCTTC. Using reference TRBV7-2 and TRBJ1-2 for the parts outside the CDR3, the full variable domain is GAGVSQSPSNKVTEKGKDVELRCDPISGHTALYWYRQSLGQGLEFLIYFQGNSAPDKSGLPSDRFSAERTGGSVSTLTIQRTQQEDSAVYLCASSRGASGGYGYTFGSGTRLTVV.

The chain uses TRBV5-1 and TRBJ2-2, with D possibly matching TRBD1 (6 bases). The CDR3 covers 14 residues. V lost 2 bases, J lost 4 bases, and 9 bases lay in between. The V gene's germline CDR1 is SGHRS and CDR2 YFSETQ. The CDR3: CASSLQGGTGELFF. The CDR3 DNA follows: TGCGCCAGCAGCTTACAGGGTGGCACCGGGGAGCTGTTTTTT.